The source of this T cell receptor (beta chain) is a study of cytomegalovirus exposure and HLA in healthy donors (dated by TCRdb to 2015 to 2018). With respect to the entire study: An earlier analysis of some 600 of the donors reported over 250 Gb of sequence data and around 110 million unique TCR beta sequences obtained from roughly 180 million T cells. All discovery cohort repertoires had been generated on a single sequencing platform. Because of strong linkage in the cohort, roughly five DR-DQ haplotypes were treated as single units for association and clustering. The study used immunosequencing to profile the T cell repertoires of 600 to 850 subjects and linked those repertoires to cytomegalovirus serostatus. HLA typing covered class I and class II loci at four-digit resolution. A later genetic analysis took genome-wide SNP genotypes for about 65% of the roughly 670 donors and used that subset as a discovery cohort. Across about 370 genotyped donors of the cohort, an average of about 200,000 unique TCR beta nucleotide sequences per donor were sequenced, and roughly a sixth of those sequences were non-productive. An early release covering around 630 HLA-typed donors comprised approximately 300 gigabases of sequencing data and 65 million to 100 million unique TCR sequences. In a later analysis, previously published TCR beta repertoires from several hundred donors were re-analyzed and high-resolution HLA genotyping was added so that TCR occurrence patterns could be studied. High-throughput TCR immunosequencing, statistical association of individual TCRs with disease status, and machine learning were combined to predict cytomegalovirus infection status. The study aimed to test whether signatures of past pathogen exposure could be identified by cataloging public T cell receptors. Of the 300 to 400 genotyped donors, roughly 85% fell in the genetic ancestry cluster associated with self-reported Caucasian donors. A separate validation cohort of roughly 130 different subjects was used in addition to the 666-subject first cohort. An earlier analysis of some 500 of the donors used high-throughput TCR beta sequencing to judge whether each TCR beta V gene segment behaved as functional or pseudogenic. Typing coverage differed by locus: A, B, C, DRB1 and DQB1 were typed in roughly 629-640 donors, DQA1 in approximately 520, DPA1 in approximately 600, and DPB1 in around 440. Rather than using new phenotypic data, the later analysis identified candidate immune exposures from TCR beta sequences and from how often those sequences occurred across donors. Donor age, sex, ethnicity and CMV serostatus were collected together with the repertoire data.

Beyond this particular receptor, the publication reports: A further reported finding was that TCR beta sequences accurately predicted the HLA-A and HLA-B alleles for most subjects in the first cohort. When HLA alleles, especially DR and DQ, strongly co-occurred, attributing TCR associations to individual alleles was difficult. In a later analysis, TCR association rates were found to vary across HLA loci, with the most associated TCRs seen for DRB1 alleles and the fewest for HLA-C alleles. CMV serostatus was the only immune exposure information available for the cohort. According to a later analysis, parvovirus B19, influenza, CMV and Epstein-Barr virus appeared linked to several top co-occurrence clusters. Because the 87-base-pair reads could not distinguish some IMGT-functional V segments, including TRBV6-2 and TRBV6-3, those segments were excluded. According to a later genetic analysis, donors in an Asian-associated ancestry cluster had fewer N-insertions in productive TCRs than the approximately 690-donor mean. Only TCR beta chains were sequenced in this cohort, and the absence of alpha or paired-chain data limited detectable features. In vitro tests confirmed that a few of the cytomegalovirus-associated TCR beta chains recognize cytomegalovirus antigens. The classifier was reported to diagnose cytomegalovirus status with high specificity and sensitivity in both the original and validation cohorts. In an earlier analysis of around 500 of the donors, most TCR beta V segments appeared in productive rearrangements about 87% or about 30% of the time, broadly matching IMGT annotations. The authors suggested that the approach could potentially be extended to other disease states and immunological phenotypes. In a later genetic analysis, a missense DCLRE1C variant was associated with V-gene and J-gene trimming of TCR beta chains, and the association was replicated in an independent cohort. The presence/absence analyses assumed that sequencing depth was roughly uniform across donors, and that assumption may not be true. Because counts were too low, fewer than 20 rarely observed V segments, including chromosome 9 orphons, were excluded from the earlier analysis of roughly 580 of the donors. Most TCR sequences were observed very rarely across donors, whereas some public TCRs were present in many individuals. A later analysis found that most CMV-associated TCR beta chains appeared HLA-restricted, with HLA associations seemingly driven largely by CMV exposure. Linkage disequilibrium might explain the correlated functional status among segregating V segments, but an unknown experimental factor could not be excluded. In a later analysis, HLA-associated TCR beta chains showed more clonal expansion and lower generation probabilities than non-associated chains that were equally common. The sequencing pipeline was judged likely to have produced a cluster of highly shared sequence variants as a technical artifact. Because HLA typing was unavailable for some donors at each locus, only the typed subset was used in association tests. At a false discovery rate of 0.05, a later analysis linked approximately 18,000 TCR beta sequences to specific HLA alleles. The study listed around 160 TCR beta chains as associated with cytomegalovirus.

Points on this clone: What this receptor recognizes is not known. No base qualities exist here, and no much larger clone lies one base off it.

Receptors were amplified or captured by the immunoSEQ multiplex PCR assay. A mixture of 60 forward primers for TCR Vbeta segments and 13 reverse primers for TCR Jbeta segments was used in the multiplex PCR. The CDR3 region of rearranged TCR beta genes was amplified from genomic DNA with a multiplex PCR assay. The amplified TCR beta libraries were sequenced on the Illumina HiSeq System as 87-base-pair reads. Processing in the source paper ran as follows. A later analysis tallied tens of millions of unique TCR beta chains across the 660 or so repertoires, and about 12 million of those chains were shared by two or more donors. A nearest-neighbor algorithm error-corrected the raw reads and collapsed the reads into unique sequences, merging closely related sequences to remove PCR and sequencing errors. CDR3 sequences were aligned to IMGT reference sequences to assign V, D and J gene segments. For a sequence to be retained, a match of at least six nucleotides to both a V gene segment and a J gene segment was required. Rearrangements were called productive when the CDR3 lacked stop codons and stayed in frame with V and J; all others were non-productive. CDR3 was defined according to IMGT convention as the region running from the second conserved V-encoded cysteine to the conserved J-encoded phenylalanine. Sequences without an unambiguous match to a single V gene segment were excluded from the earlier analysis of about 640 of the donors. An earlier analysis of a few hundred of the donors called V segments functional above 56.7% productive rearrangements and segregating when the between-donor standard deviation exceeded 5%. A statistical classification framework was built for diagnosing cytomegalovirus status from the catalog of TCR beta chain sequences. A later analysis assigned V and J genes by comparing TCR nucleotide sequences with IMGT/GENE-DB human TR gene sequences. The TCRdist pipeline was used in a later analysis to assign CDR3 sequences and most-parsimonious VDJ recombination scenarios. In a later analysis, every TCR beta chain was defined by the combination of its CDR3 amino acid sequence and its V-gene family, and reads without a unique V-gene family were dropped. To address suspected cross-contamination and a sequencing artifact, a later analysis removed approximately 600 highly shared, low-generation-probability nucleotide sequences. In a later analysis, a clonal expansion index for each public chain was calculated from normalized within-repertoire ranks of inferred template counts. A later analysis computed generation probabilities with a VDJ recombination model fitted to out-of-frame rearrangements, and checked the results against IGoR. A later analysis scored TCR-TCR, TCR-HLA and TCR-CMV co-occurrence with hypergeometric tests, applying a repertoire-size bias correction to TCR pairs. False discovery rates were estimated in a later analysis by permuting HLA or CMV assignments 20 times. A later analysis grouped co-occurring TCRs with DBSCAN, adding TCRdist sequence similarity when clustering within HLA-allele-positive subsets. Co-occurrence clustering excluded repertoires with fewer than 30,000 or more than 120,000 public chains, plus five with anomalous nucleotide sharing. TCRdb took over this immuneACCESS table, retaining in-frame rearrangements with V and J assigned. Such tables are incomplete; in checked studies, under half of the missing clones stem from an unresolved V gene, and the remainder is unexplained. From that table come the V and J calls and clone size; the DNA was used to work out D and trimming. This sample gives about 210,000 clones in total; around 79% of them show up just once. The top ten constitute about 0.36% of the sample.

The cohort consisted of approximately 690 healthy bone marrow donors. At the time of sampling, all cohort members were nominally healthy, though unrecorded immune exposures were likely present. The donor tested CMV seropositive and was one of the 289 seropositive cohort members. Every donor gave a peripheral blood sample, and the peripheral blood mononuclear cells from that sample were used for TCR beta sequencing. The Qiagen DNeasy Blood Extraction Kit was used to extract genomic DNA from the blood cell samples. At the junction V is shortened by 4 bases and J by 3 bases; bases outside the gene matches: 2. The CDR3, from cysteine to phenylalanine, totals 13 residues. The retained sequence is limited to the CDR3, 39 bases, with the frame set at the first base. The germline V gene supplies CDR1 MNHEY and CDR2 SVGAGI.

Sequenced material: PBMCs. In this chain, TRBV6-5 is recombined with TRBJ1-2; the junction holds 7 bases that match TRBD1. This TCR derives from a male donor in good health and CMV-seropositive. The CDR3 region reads CASSWDSDYGYTF. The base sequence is TGTGCCAGCAGTTGGGACAGCGACTATGGCTACACCTTC.